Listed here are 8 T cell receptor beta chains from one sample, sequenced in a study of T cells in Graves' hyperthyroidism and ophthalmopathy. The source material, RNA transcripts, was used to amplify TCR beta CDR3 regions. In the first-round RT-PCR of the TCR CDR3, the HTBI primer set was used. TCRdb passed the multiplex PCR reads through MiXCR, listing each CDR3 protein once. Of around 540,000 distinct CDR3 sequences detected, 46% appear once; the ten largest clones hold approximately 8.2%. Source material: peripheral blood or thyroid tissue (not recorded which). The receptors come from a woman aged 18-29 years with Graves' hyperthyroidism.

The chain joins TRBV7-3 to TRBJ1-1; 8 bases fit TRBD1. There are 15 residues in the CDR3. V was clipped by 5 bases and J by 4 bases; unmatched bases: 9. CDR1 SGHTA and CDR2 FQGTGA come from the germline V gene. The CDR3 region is CASSPPGQGVTEAFF. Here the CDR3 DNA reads TGTGCCAGCAGCCCCCCCGGACAGGGTGTCACTGAAGCTTTCTTT.

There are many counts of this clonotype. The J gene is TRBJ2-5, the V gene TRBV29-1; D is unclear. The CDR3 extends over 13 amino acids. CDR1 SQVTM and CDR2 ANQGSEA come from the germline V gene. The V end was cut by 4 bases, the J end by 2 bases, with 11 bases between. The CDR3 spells CSVVRQLQETQYF. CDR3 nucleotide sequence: TGCAGCGTTGTTAGGCAGCTGCAAGAGACCCAGTACTTC.

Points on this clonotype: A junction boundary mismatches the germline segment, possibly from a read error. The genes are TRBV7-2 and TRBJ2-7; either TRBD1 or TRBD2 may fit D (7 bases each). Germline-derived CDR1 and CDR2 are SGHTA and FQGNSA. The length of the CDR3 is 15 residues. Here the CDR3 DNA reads TGTGCCAGCAGCCGACCCAGGGGGGGGTCCTACGAGCAGCACTTC. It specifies CASSRPRGGSYEQHF.

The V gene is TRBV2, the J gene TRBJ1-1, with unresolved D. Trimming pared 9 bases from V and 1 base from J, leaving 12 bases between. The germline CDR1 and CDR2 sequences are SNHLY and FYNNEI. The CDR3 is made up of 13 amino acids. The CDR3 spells CASTVRENTEAFF. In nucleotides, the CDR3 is TGTGCCAGTACAGTCCGGGAGAACACTGAAGCTTTCTTT.

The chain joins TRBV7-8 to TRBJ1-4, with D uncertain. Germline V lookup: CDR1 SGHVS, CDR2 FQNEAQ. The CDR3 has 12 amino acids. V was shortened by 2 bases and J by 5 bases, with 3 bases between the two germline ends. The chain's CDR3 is CASSLQNEKLFF. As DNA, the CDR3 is TGTGCCAGCAGCTTACAAAATGAAAAACTGTTTTTT. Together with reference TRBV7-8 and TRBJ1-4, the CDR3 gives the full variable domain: GAGVSQSPRYKVAKRGQDVALRCDPISGHVSLFWYQQALGQGPEFLTYFQNEAQLDKSGLPSDRFFAERPEGSVSTLKIQRTQQEDSAVYLCASSLQNEKLFFGSGTQLSVL.

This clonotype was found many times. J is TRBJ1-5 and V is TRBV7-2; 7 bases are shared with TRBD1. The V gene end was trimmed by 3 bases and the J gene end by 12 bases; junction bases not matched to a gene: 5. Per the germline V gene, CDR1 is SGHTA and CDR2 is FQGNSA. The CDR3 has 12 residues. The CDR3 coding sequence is TGTGCCAGCAGCTTCGACAGGGAAGTCCAGCATTTT. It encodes CASSFDREVQHF. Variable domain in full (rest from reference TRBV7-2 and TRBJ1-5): GAGVSQSPSNKVTEKGKDVELRCDPISGHTALYWYRQSLGQGLEFLIYFQGNSAPDKSGLPSDRFSAERTGGSVSTLTIQRTQQEDSAVYLCASSFDREVQHFGDGTRLSIL.

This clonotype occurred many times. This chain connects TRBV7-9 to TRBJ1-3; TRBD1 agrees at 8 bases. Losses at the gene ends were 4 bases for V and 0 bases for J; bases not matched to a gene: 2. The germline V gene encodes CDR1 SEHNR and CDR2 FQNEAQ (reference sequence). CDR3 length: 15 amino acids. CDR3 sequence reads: CASSSGQGSGNTIYF. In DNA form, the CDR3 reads TGTGCCAGCAGCTCCGGACAGGGCTCTGGAAACACCATATATTTT.

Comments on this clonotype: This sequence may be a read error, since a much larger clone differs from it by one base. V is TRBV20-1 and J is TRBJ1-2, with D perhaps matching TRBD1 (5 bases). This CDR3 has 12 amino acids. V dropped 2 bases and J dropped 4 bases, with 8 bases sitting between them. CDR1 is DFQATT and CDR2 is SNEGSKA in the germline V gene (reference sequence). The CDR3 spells CSARRDAYGYTF. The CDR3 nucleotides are TGCAGTGCTAGAAGGGACGCCTATGGCTACACCTTC.